The rows below give T cell receptor beta chains drawn from one sample of a study of spatial heterogeneity in lung cancer. Via MiXCR, TCRdb re-called the 5' RACE reads, giving one row per CDR3 protein. The data contain about 92,000 distinct CDR3 sequences, 9.5% to 15% of them singletons. The specimen was PBMCs, collected at surgery. The receptor set was obtained from a male donor with early-stage non-small cell lung cancer. Both conserved end residues are part of each CDR3. D genes are given only for firm matches. Not every row has a clone size; where given, it reads once, few, many or a size class.

d_call | clone_size | j_call | cdr3_length | v_call | cdr3_aa | cdr3_nt
TRBD1 | NA | TRBJ2-2 | 12 | TRBV10-3 | CATGVNTGELFF | TGTGCTACAGGGGTGAACACCGGGGAGCTGTTTTTT
TRBD2 | many | TRBJ2-1 | 14 | TRBV10-3 | CAISEGGSARGQFF | TGTGCCATCAGTGAGGGCGGGAGCGCGAGGGGGCAGTTCTTC
NA | many | TRBJ2-2 | 13 | TRBV28 | CASNDRDTGELFF | TGTGCCAGCAATGATAGGGACACCGGGGAGCTGTTTTTT
NA | few | TRBJ2-3 | 16 | TRBV4-3 | CASSQVVGVLGDTQYF | TGCGCCAGCAGCCAAGTCGTAGGGGTCTTGGGAGATACGCAGTATTTT
NA | NA | TRBJ2-3 | 16 | TRBV24-1 | CATSDPDQPSTDTQYF | TGTGCCACCAGTGATCCGGACCAACCGTCCACAGATACGCAGTATTTT
TRBD1 | many | TRBJ1-3 | 15 | TRBV28 | CASSRDRVSGNTIYF | TGTGCCAGCTCCCGGGACAGGGTCTCTGGAAACACCATATATTTT
NA | few | TRBJ1-1 | 13 | TRBV27 | CASSQVGGRGAFF | TGTGCCAGCAGTCAAGTGGGAGGGCGGGGAGCTTTCTTT
TRBD1 | NA | TRBJ2-5 | 14 | TRBV7-2 | CASSLAGRGETQYF | TGTGCCAGCAGCTTAGCCGGCAGGGGGGAGACCCAGTACTTC
NA | few | TRBJ1-1 | 16 | TRBV6-5 | CASSYFSLGARVEAFF | TGTGCCAGCAGTTACTTTTCTCTCGGAGCCAGAGTTGAAGCTTTCTTT
NA | many | TRBJ1-1 | 12 | TRBV5-1 | CASSLDSTEAFF | TGCGCCAGCAGCTTAGATTCCACTGAAGCTTTCTTT
NA | few | TRBJ2-1 | 17 | TRBV11-3 | CASSLRGALSSYNEQFF | TGTGCCAGCAGCTTACGGGGCGCGCTGAGCTCCTACAATGAGCAGTTCTTC
NA | NA | TRBJ1-1 | 14 | TRBV28 | CASSYQGLDTEAFF | TGTGCCAGCAGTTATCAGGGGCTCGACACTGAAGCTTTCTTT
TRBD1 | NA | TRBJ2-3 | 16 | TRBV7-2 | CASSLAGQGVGNTQYF | TGTGCCAGCAGCTTAGCGGGTCAGGGGGTAGGGAATACGCAGTATTTT
NA | NA | TRBJ2-7 | 12 | TRBV6-1 | CAIEDFSYEQYF | TGTGCCATAGAGGACTTCTCCTACGAGCAGTACTTC
TRBD1 | many | TRBJ1-4 | 14 | TRBV28 | CASRTGGEREKLFF | TGTGCCAGCAGAACAGGGGGGGAACGTGAAAAACTGTTTTTT
NA | few | TRBJ1-4 | 13 | TRBV28 | CASTLRRVEKLFF | TGTGCCAGCACCTTGAGGAGGGTAGAAAAACTGTTTTTT
NA | few | TRBJ2-3 | 15 | TRBV10-3 | CAISNLLGLRDTQYF | TGTGCCATCAGCAACCTCCTTGGATTGAGAGATACGCAGTATTTT
TRBD1 | NA | TRBJ1-5 | 12 | TRBV24-1 | CATLGQASPQHF | TGTGCCACCCTGGGACAGGCCTCGCCCCAGCATTTT
TRBD2 | NA | TRBJ2-5 | 16 | TRBV11-2 | CASSVLAGPLQETQYF | TGTGCCAGCAGCGTACTAGCGGGACCCCTGCAAGAGACCCAGTACTTC
NA | NA | TRBJ1-5 | 15 | TRBV27 | CASSLVPGILQPQHF | TGTGCCAGCAGTTTAGTCCCAGGGATCCTCCAGCCCCAGCATTTT
NA | few | TRBJ2-5 | 14 | TRBV7-2 | CASSLGGTKETQYF | TGTGCCAGCAGCTTAGGCGGTACCAAAGAGACCCAGTACTTC
TRBD2 | few | TRBJ2-2 | 17 | TRBV6-2/TRBV6-3 | CASTGTSGSVRTGELFF | TGTGCCAGTACCGGGACTAGCGGGAGCGTTCGCACCGGGGAGCTGTTTTTT
NA | few | TRBJ1-1 | 12 | TRBV6-6 | CASSYGGERAFF | TGTGCCAGCAGTTACGGCGGGGAGAGAGCTTTCTTT
TRBD1 | NA | TRBJ1-1 | 15 | TRBV2 | CASSVRTGFAAEAFF | TGTGCCAGCAGCGTAAGGACAGGGTTTGCCGCTGAAGCTTTCTTT
NA | NA | TRBJ1-4 | 15 | TRBV10-2 | CASSAQGTTNEKLFF | TGCGCCAGCAGTGCCCAGGGGACAACTAATGAAAAACTGTTTTTT
NA | few | TRBJ1-3 | 16 | TRBV10-3 | CAISDIRGTRGNTIYF | TGTGCCATCAGTGATATAAGGGGGACGAGAGGAAACACCATATATTTT
NA | many | TRBJ2-3 | 12 | TRBV28 | CASSRRGNTQYF | TGTGCCAGCAGTCGAAGAGGGAATACGCAGTATTTT
NA | many | TRBJ2-2 | 16 | TRBV3-1 | CASSQGFGTNTGELFF | TGTGCCAGCAGCCAAGGGTTCGGGACAAACACCGGGGAGCTGTTTTTT
NA | few | TRBJ2-7 | 15 | TRBV10-3 | CAISESVLNSYEQYF | TGTGCCATCAGTGAGTCCGTACTGAACTCCTACGAGCAGTACTTC
NA | NA | TRBJ1-1 | 14 | TRBV12-3/TRBV12-4 | CASSASGSRTEAFF | TGTGCCAGCAGTGCCTCCGGGTCTAGGACTGAAGCTTTCTTT
TRBD1 | NA | TRBJ2-3 | 14 | TRBV5-6 | CASRMTGLTDTQYF | TGTGCCAGCAGGATGACAGGGCTCACAGATACGCAGTATTTT
TRBD2 | few | TRBJ2-3 | 15 | TRBV12-5 | CASGFSSGGTDTQYF | TGTGCTAGTGGTTTCTCTAGCGGGGGCACAGATACGCAGTATTTT
NA | many | TRBJ2-5 | 14 | TRBV27 | CASSNRVFGETQYF | TGTGCCAGCAGTAACAGGGTTTTCGGAGAGACCCAGTACTTC
TRBD2 | many | TRBJ2-2 | 15 | TRBV6-2/TRBV6-3 | CASKGTSGATGELFF | TGTGCCAGCAAAGGGACTAGCGGAGCCACCGGGGAGCTGTTTTTT
NA | NA | TRBJ2-5 | 14 | TRBV20-1 | CSARAHGLQETQYF | TGCAGTGCTAGAGCCCACGGGCTTCAAGAGACCCAGTACTTC
TRBD1 | many | TRBJ1-2 | 15 | TRBV10-3 | CAISEGQGAAYGYTF | TGTGCCATCAGTGAGGGGCAGGGGGCGGCCTATGGCTACACCTTC
NA | few | TRBJ2-1 | 14 | TRBV30 | CAWKSDNSYNEQFF | TGTGCCTGGAAATCGGATAACTCCTACAATGAGCAGTTCTTC